The sample holds one count of the clone carrying this T cell receptor (beta chain). This entry is derived from a study of blood T cell repertoires in COVID-19. Study details: Researchers got acute and convalescent COVID-19 samples from the United States, Italy and Spain. The cDNA or gDNA used as material had been derived from T cells, B-cell-depleted T cells, or PBMCs.

Unmatched junction bases numbered 6, after V lost 0 bases and J lost 6 bases. This CDR3 is 15 amino acids long. Germline assignment: CDR1 MGHRA and CDR2 YSYEKL. In the original analysis: Amplification of reference gene primers was used by the study to estimate nucleated cell counts. TCRdb keeps only in-frame clones here, not all; method: immunoSEQ multiplex PCR. V, J and clone size derive from that table, while D and trimming were established from the DNA sequence. The sample includes roughly 230,000 clones, 80% to 85% of them seen just once. Patients at the Seattle site were enrolled during active infection and followed longitudinally.

The material sequenced was peripheral blood. The V and J genes are TRBV4-1 and TRBJ2-3; 7 bases align to TRBD1. The sequence was obtained from a woman older than 75 with COVID-19, enrolled during active disease. CDR3 protein: CASSQDTGDTDTQYF. For the CDR3, the DNA is TGCGCCAGCAGCCAAGATACAGGGGATACGGATACGCAGTATTTT.